This passage covers 22 T cell receptor beta chains from one sample sequenced in a study of brain metastases from non-small cell lung cancer (dated by TCRdb to the late 2010s). The method was the immunoSEQ multiplex PCR assay. What TCRdb holds here is the immuneACCESS table cut down to in-frame rearrangements. Part of the clones is not present; checked against another copy, under half of the missing clones reflect an unresolved V gene, and the others are unexplained. This sample comprises roughly 2,500 clones, around 81% of them detected only once. The ten most abundant clones make up about a sixth of the sample. The sample consisted of tumor-adjacent normal tissue. The source is a donor at least 40 years old with non-small cell lung cancer.

The V call is TRBV7-6, the J call TRBJ1-1; tentatively, D is TRBD1 (5 bases). CDR1 SGHVS and CDR2 FNYEAQ come from the germline V gene. V was pared by 5 bases and J by 1 base, with 8 bases between. The CDR3 is 13 amino acids. The CDR3 sequence: CASSADTNTEAFF. CDR3 DNA: TGTGCCAGCAGCGCGGACACGAACACTGAAGCTTTCTTT.

The rearrangement uses TRBV14 and TRBJ1-6; D is possibly TRBD1 (6 bases). V was shortened by 0 bases and J by 6 bases, with 18 bases between the two germline ends. The length of the CDR3 is 18 residues. Per germline, CDR1 SGHDN and CDR2 FVKESK. CDR3 residues: CASSQDVARGTPNSPLHF. CDR3 in DNA: TGTGCCAGCAGCCAAGATGTTGCGCGGGGGACACCTAATTCACCCCTCCACTTT. Based on the CDR3 plus reference TRBV14 and TRBJ1-6, the full variable domain is EAGVTQFPSHSVIEKGQTVTLRCDPISGHDNLYWYRRVMGKEIKFLLHFVKESKQDESGMPNNRFLAERTGGTYSTLKVQPAELEDSGVYFCASSQDVARGTPNSPLHFGNGTRLTVT.

CDR3 in DNA: TGTGCCAGCACCTCGGCGGGGAACGGCAATCAGCCCCAGCATTTT. Amino acid sequence: CASTSAGNGNQPQHF. This chain uses TRBV6-5 with TRBJ1-5; D ambiguous. Germline-derived CDR1 and CDR2 are MNHEY and SVGAGI. The CDR3 runs 15 residues. Trimming took off 7 bases at V and 2 bases at J, with 15 bases between the two ends.

This chain joins TRBV3-1 (or the pseudogene TRBV3-2) and TRBJ2-3; possibly TRBD1 for D (7 bases). V gave up 6 bases and J gave up 2 bases, with 21 bases separating them. The CDR3 contains 17 residues. From germline, CDR1 is LGHDT and CDR2 YNNKEL (reference sequence). The CDR3 here is CASRVPRRGTVTDTQYF. Written as DNA, the CDR3 is TGTGCCAGCAGGGTCCCACGGCGCGGGACAGTCACAGATACGCAGTATTTT.

The V gene is TRBV5-4, the J gene TRBJ2-7; 7 bases are a match to TRBD1. Trimming at V came to 0 bases and at J to 1 base, leaving 4 bases not matched to a gene. The CDR3 is made up of 15 amino acids. The germline CDR1 and CDR2 sequences are SGHNT and YYREEE (reference sequence). The CDR3 is CASSLGLQGSYEQYF. CDR3 nucleotide sequence: TGTGCCAGCAGCTTGGGGCTACAGGGGTCCTACGAGCAGTACTTC. The whole variable domain, remainder taken from reference TRBV5-4 and TRBJ2-7, is ETGVTQSPTHLIKTRGQQVTLRCSSQSGHNTVSWYQQALGQGPQFIFQYYREEENGRGNFPPRFSGLQFPNYSSELNVNALELDDSALYLCASSLGLQGSYEQYFGPGTRLTVT.

The chain links TRBV2 to TRBJ1-2; no clear D. Germline V CDR1 and CDR2: SNHLY, FYNNEI. This CDR3 spans 14 amino acids. V was clipped by 3 bases and J by 2 bases, with 10 bases between them. This chain's CDR3 is CASSDVGPNYGYTF. CDR3 DNA: TGTGCCAGCAGTGATGTTGGGCCCAACTATGGCTACACCTTC.

The chain links TRBV10-1 to TRBJ1-2; 9 nucleotides agree with TRBD1. The CDR3 totals 18 residues. J gave up 10 bases and V 6 bases, and 24 bases lay outside the gene matches. Germline CDR1 WNHNN, CDR2 SYGVQD (reference sequence). This CDR3 is CASRPGGPGQGLNYNYTF. CDR3 DNA: TGCGCCAGCAGGCCTGGAGGTCCGGGACAGGGTCTTAACTATAACTACACCTTC.

The chain carries TRBV28 and TRBJ2-7; D is undetermined. Trimming pared 1 base from V and 4 bases from J, leaving 11 bases between. CDR3 length: 14 residues. The germline V gene encodes CDR1 MDHEN and CDR2 SYDVKM. The CDR3 region has the DNA TGTGCCAGCAGTTTATCAGTATCGAGTTACGAGCAGTACTTC. Translating gives CASSLSVSSYEQYF.

A single count supports this clone. The rearrangement uses TRBV28 and TRBJ1-1; TRBD1 aligns across 7 bases. Germline V gene sequence: CDR1 MDHEN, CDR2 SYDVKM. There are 15 residues in the CDR3. Germline trimming cut 5 bases from V and 5 bases from J; bases unmatched to any gene: 11. CDR3 region: CASSLRTGRMTEAFF. The CDR3 bases are TGTGCCAGCAGTCTACGGACAGGAAGGATGACTGAAGCTTTCTTT.

This clone appeared a few times. The V and J genes are TRBV14 and TRBJ2-1, with 7 bases identical to TRBD2. Trimming took 0 bases from V and 5 from J; bases not matched to a gene: 10. Germline V gives CDR1 SGHDN, CDR2 FVKESK. This CDR3 comprises 17 residues. CDR3 amino acids: CASSQDQWTRVNNEQFF. As DNA, the CDR3 is TGTGCCAGCAGCCAAGATCAGTGGACTAGGGTAAACAATGAGCAGTTCTTC.

V usage is TRBV10-3 and J usage is TRBJ1-1; D not certain. The CDR3 covers 13 residues. The germline V and J ends were trimmed by 1 base and 2 bases, with 5 bases remaining between them. CDR1 ENHRY and CDR2 SYGVKD come from the germline V gene. CDR3 residues: CAISEFDNTEAFF. DNA for the CDR3: TGTGCCATCAGTGAGTTCGACAACACTGAAGCTTTCTTT.

The V gene is TRBV5-1, the J gene TRBJ2-3; possibly TRBD2 for D (5 bases). V lost 4 bases and J 6 bases, leaving 15 bases between the germline ends. The CDR3 is 14 amino acids. Germline assignment: CDR1 SGHRS and CDR2 YFSETQ. The CDR3 nucleotides read TGCGCCAGCAGCATTGGACTGACCGGGGATACGCAGTATTTT. Translation gives CASSIGLTGDTQYF.

This sequence joins TRBV19 and TRBJ2-7; possibly TRBD2 for D (6 bases). Germline V gene sequence: CDR1 LNHDA, CDR2 SQIVND (reference sequence). The CDR3 contains 14 residues. V gave up 7 bases and J gave up 0 bases, with 13 bases separating them. CDR3 DNA: TGTGCCAGTACCCCTGGCGGGGACTCCTACGAGCAGTACTTC. It translates to CASTPGGDSYEQYF. Full variable domain (outside the CDR3, taken from reference TRBV19 and TRBJ2-7): DGGITQSPKYLFRKEGQNVTLSCEQNLNHDAMYWYRQDPGQGLRLIYYSQIVNDFQKGDIAEGYSVSREKKESFPLTVTSAQKNPTAFYLCASTPGGDSYEQYFGPGTRLTVT.

As regards this clone: Relative to the germline gene, one junction end is altered; a read error may explain this. V usage is TRBV7-8 and J usage is TRBJ2-7; D unclear. CDR3 size: 12 residues. From germline, CDR1 is SGHVS and CDR2 FQNEAQ. In DNA, the CDR3 is TGTGCCAGCAGCGGCGGCCGGAACGAGCAATACTTC. Protein sequence: CASSGGRNEQYF.

V gene TRBV11-3 combines with J gene TRBJ2-1, with 9 bases that match TRBD1. With 5 bases clipped from V and 5 bases from J, the junction kept 7 bases outside the gene matches. CDR3 length equals 15 residues. The V gene's germline CDR1 is SGHNT and CDR2 YENEEA. CDR3 in DNA: TGTGCCAGCAGCCGACAGGGGGTGATTAACAATGAGCAGTTCTTC. Protein product: CASSRQGVINNEQFF.

This clone occurred once. The J gene is TRBJ2-3, the V gene TRBV9; no definite D call. CDR3 size: 12 residues. Trimming left V 9 bases short and J 2 bases short, with 10 bases between. Looked up from germline, CDR1 is SGDLS and CDR2 is YYNGEE. The CDR3 nucleotides read TGTGCCAAGGGAAAATACACAGATACGCAGTATTTT. Translated: CAKGKYTDTQYF.

This chain joins TRBV4-2 and TRBJ2-2; tentative D call: TRBD1 (6 bases). Germline assignment: CDR1 LGHNA and CDR2 YNFKEQ. V shed 4 bases and J shed 1 base, with 7 bases lying between them. This CDR3 has 14 residues. The CDR3 loop reads CASSLGQNTGELFF. For the CDR3, the DNA is TGTGCCAGCAGCCTGGGACAGAACACCGGGGAGCTGTTTTTT.

This chain links TRBV3-1 (or the pseudogene TRBV3-2) with TRBJ2-1, with 14 bases matching TRBD2. This CDR3 contains 17 residues. Germline CDR1 is LGHDT and CDR2 is YNNKEL (reference sequence). With V trimmed by 1 base and J by 4 bases, 3 bases remained unmatched. The CDR3 nucleotides are TGTGCCAGCAGCCAAGCGGGACTAGCGGGGGCATACAATGAGCAGTTCTTC. This gives the protein CASSQAGLAGAYNEQFF.

The chain couples TRBV5-1 to TRBJ1-1; a possible D gene is TRBD1 (5 bases). V was clipped by 3 bases and J by 3 bases, with 18 bases between them. CDR1 and CDR2 (germline): SGHRS, YFSETQ. This CDR3 has 16 amino acids. CDR3 sequence: CASSSGGSTAHTEAFF. CDR3 DNA sequence: TGCGCCAGCAGCTCCGGGGGTTCGACAGCCCACACTGAAGCTTTCTTT.

The rearrangement joins TRBV7-2 to TRBJ2-5; D gene unclear. V was clipped by 5 bases and J by 1 base, with 8 bases between them. Germline values: CDR1 SGHTA, CDR2 FQGNSA. The CDR3 loop spans 13 amino acids. The CDR3 bases are TGTGCCAGCAGCCTTAGCAGCCAAGAGACCCAGTACTTC. Translated: CASSLSSQETQYF.

The chain carries TRBV9 and TRBJ1-1; 8 bases map to TRBD1. Losses at the gene ends were 0 bases for V and 1 base for J; bases not matched to a gene: 5. Per germline, CDR1 SGDLS and CDR2 YYNGEE. The CDR3 sequence is 16 residues long. CDR3 sequence (DNA): TGTGCCAGCAGCGTAGGGGCAGGGGGCTCGAACACTGAAGCTTTCTTT. Translating it yields CASSVGAGGSNTEAFF.

V and J are TRBV29-1 and TRBJ1-1; D is perhaps TRBD1 (6 bases). CDR1 and CDR2 (germline): SQVTM, ANQGSEA. Trimming took off 6 bases at V and 7 bases at J, with 18 bases between the two ends. The CDR3 contains 13 residues. CDR3 sequence: CSVTTGTSYEAFF. CDR3 in DNA: TGCAGCGTCACCACCGGGACAAGTTATGAAGCTTTCTTT. Variable domain in full (rest from reference TRBV29-1 and TRBJ1-1): SAVISQKPSRDICQRGTSLTIQCQVDSQVTMMFWYRQQPGQSLTLIATANQGSEATYESGFVIDKFPISRPNLTFSTLTVSNMSPEDSSIYLCSVTTGTSYEAFFGQGTRLTVV.